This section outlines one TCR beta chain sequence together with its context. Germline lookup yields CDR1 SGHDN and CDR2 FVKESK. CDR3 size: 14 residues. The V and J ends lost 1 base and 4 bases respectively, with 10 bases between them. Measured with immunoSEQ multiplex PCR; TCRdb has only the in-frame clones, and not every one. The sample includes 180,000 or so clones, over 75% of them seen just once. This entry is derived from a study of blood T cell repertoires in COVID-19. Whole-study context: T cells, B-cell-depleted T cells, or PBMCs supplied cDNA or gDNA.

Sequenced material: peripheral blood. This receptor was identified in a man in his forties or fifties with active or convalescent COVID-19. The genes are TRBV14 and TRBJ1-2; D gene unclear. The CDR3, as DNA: TGTGCCAGCAGCCAAGGACCAAACAGCTATGGCTACACCTTC. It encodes CASSQGPNSYGYTF.